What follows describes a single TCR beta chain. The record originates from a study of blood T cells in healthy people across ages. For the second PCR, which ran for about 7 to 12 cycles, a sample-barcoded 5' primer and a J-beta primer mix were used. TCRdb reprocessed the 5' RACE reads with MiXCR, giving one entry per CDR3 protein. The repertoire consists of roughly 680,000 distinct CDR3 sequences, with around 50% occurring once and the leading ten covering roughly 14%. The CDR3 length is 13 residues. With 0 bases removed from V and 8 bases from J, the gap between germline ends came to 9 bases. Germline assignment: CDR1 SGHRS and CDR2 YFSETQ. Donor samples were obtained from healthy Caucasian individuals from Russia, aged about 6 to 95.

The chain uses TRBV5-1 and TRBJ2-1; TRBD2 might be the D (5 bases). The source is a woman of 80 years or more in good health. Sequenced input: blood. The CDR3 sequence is CASSLAGVHEQFF. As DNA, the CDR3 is TGCGCCAGCAGCTTGGCCGGGGTACATGAGCAGTTCTTC.